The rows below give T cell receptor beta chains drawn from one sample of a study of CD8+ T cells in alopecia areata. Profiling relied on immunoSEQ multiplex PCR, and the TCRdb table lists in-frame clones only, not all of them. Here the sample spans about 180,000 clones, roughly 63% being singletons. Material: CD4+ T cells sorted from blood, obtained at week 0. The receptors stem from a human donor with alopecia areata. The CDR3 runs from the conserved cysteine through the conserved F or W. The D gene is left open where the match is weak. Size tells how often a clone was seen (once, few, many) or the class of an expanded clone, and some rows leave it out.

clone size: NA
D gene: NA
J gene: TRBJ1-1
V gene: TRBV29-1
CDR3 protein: CSVILTVTSRAFF
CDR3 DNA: TGCAGCGTCATTTTGACAGTCACCTCCCGAGCTTTCTTT

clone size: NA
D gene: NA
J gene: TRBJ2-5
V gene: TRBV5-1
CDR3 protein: CASSLASETQYF
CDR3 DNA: TGCGCCAGCAGCTTGGCTAGTGAGACCCAGTACTTC

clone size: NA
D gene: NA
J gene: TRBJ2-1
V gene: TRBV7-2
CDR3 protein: CASSLASKAYNEQFF
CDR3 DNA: TGTGCCAGCAGCTTAGCTAGTAAGGCCTACAATGAGCAGTTCTTC

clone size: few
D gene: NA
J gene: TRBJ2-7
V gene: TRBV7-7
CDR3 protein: CASSLVFGGLNEQYF
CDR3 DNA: TGTGCCAGCAGCTTAGTCTTCGGGGGGCTGAACGAGCAGTACTTC

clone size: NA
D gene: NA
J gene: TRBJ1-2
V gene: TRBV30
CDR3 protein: CAWSSWGYGYTF
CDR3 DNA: TGTGCCTGGAGTAGTTGGGGGTATGGCTACACCTTC

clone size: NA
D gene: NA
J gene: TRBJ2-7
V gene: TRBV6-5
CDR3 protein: CASNPDGRVTYEQYF
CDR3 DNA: TGTGCCAGCAACCCGGACGGCAGGGTCACGTACGAGCAGTACTTC

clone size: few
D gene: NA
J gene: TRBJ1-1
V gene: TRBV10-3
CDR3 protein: CAISEWKNTEAFF
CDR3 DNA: TGTGCCATCAGTGAGTGGAAGAACACTGAAGCTTTCTTT

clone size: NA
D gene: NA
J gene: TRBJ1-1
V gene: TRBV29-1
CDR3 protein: CSVAGPYGTEAFF
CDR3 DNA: TGCAGCGTTGCCGGGCCCTATGGGACTGAAGCTTTCTTT

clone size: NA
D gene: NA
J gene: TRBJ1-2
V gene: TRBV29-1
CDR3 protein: CSVTGLANYGYTF
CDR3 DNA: TGCAGCGTCACAGGCTTAGCTAACTATGGCTACACCTTC

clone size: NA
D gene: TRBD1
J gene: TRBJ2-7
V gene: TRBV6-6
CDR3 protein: CASSFDRVRAEQYF
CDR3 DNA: TGTGCCAGCAGTTTCGACAGGGTACGTGCCGAGCAGTACTTC

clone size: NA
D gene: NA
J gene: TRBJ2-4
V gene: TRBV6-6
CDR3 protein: CASSLKGREAKNIQYF
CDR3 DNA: TGTGCCAGCAGTTTAAAAGGTAGAGAAGCCAAAAACATTCAGTACTTC

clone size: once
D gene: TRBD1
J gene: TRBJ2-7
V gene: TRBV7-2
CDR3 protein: CASGGQEVMEQYF
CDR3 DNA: TGTGCCAGCGGAGGACAGGAAGTAATGGAGCAGTACTTC

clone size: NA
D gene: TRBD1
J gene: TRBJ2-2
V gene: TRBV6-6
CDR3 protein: CASTHRTGNTGELFF
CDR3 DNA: TGTGCCAGCACCCACAGGACAGGGAACACCGGGGAGCTGTTTTTT

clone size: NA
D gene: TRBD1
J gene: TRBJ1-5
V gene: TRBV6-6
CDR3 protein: CASSQGQGYSNQPQHF
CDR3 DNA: TGTGCCAGCAGTCAGGGACAGGGGTACAGCAATCAGCCCCAGCATTTT

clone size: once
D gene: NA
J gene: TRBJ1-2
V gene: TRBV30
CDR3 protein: CAWSPVPLGYTF
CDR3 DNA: TGTGCCTGGAGTCCGGTACCTCTTGGCTACACCTTC

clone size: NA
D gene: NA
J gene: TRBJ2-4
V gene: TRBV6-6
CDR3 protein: CASSTEGEAKNIQYF
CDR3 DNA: TGTGCCAGCAGTACCGAAGGGGAGGCCAAAAACATTCAGTACTTC

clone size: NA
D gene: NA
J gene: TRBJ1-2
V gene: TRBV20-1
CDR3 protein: CSARFGGGYTF
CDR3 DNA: TGCAGTGCTAGATTTGGGGGAGGCTACACCTTC

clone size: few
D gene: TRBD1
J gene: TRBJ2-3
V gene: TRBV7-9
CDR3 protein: CASSLGQGATSTDTQYF
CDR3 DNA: TGTGCCAGCAGCTTAGGACAGGGGGCGACTAGCACAGATACGCAGTATTTT

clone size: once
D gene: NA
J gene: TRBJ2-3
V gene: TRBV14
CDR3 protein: CASSHPKWGTSTDTQYF
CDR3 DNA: TGTGCCAGCAGCCACCCAAAGTGGGGGACTAGCACAGATACGCAGTATTTT

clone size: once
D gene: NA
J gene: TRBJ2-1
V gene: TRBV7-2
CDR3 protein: CASSRGRVAYNEQFF
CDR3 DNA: TGTGCCAGCAGCCGCGGACGGGTTGCCTACAATGAGCAGTTCTTC

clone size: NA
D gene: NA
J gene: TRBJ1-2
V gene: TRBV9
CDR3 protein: CASSPREVNYGYTF
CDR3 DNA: TGTGCCAGCAGCCCAAGGGAGGTTAACTATGGCTACACCTTC

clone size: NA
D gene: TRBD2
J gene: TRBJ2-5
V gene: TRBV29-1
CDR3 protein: CSVPPTGTSAETQYF
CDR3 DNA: TGCAGCGTTCCACCTACCGGGACTAGCGCAGAGACCCAGTACTTC

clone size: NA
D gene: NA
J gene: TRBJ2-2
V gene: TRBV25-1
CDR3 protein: CASTLGGTGELFF
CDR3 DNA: TGTGCCAGCACCCTCGGGGGAACCGGGGAGCTGTTTTTT

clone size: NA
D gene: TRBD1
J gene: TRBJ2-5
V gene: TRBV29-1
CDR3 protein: CSVEPIGGRRTQYF
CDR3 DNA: TGCAGCGTTGAGCCGATAGGGGGCCGGCGGACCCAGTACTTC

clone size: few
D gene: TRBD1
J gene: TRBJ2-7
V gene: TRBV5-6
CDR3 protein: CASSGQASYEQYF
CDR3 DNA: TGTGCCAGCAGTGGACAGGCTTCCTACGAGCAGTACTTC

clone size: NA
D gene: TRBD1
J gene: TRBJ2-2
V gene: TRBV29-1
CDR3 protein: CSVFPTGMGSGELFF
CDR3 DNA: TGCAGCGTTTTTCCGACAGGGATGGGGTCCGGGGAGCTGTTTTTT

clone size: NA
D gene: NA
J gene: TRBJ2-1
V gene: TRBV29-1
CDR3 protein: CSVLGGGDYNEQFF
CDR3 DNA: TGCAGCGTGTTGGGGGGCGGGGACTACAATGAGCAGTTCTTC

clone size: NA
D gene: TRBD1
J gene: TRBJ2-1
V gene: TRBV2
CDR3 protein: CASSETGGKLSEQFF
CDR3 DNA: TGTGCCAGCAGTGAAACAGGGGGCAAGCTATCTGAGCAGTTCTTC

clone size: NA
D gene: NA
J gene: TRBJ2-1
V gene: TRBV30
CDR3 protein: CAWTPGKNNEQFF
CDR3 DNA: TGTGCCTGGACGCCCGGTAAAAACAATGAGCAGTTCTTC

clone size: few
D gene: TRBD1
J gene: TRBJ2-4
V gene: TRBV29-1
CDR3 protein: CSAGQGESIQYF
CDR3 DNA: TGCAGCGCAGGACAGGGGGAGAGCATTCAGTACTTC

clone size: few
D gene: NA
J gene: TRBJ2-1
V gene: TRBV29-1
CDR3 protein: CSGRVNYNEQFF
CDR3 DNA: TGCAGCGGCAGGGTCAATTACAATGAGCAGTTCTTC

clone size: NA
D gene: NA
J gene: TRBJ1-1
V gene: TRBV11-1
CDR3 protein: CASSFRERGAFF
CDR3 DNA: TGTGCCAGCAGCTTTCGGGAGCGCGGAGCTTTCTTT

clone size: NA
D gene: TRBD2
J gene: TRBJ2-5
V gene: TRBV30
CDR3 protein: CAWSAGLAGLYQETQYF
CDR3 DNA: TGTGCCTGGAGTGCGGGACTAGCGGGACTGTACCAAGAGACCCAGTACTTC

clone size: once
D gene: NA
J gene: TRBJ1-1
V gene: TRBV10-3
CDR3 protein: CAIGQMNTEAFF
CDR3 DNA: TGTGCCATCGGGCAGATGAACACTGAAGCTTTCTTT

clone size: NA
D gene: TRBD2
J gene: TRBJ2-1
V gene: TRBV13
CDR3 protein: CASSLGLAGEQFF
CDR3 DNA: TGTGCCAGCAGCTTGGGACTAGCGGGGGAGCAGTTCTTC